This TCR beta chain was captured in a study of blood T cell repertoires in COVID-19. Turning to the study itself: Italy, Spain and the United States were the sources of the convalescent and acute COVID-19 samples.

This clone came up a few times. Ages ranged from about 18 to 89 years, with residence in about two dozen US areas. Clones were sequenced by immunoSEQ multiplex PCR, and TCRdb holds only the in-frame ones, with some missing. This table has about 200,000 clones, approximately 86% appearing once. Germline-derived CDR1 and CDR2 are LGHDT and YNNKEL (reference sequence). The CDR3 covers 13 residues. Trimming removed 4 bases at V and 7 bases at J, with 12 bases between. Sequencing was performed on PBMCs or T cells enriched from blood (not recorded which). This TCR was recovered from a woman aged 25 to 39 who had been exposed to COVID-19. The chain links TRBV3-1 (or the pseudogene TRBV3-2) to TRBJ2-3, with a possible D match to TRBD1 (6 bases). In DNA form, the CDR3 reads TGTGCCAGCAGCCTCTGGACAGTTCATACGCAGTATTTT. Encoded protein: CASSLWTVHTQYF.